The clone carrying this TCR beta chain was detected only a few times. Its target is not known. The germline V and J ends were trimmed by 7 bases and 2 bases, with 13 bases remaining between them. The CDR3 covers 14 residues. Germline V gene data show CDR1 as ENHRY and CDR2 as SYGVKD. With molecular barcodes, quantitative 5'-RACE was used to make the TCR beta libraries. Each CDR3 protein gets one entry after TCRdb re-called the 5' RACE reads with MiXCR. The table records 700,000 to 1,000,000 distinct CDR3 sequences, over 9.5% of them present only once. This sample is drawn from a study of CD8 T cells in ankylosing spondylitis. General study points: Disease-associated clones were reportedly significantly overrepresented in matched ankylosing spondylitis synovial fluid. Characteristic of ankylosing spondylitis blood, it appeared, was a TCR beta motif comprising roughly eight highly homologous variants.

V is TRBV10-3 and J is TRBJ2-3, with D tentatively TRBD2 (6 bases). The receptor was isolated from a male donor with ankylosing spondylitis. The source material was blood, either unsorted or a sorted T cell fraction (not recorded which). The CDR3 here is CAITEAGLTDTQYF. The CDR3 DNA reads TGTGCCATCACCGAAGCGGGTCTCACAGATACGCAGTATTTT.